This T cell receptor beta chain came from a study of cytomegalovirus exposure and HLA in healthy donors. In the study overall: From 150 million to 200 million T cells, an earlier analysis saw 100 million to 140 million unique TCR beta sequences. Samples from HLA-typed donors yielded about 86 million unique TCRs in an early data release.

Points from the study as a whole: Reportedly, HLA-A and HLA-B alleles of most subjects were accurately predicted from TCR beta. It emerged from a later analysis that several of the most significant clusters appeared to be linked to common viral pathogens.

The PCR used 60 Vbeta and 13 Jbeta primers. The method was immunoSEQ multiplex PCR; TCRdb's version includes in-frame clones alone and lacks a portion of them. This table holds 150,000 to 200,000 clones, roughly 80% found once. Germline loops: CDR1 SEHNR, CDR2 FQNEAQ (reference sequence). The CDR3 contains 13 residues. V lost 10 bases and J lost 4, with 14 bases in between. Remarks on this clone: Its antigen remains unknown.

Sample: PBMCs. This receptor was taken from a woman aged 25 to 39 in good health and CMV-seronegative. The chain has TRBV7-9 and TRBJ2-1; D is perhaps TRBD2 (5 bases). CDR3 sequence: CATLPRRYNEQFF. CDR3 in DNA: TGTGCCACCCTACCCCGGAGGTACAATGAGCAGTTCTTC.